This T cell receptor (beta chain) was sequenced during a study of OX40 agonist ivuxolimab in advanced cancers. Study information: Mean age 60 years, range about 20 to 79; 82.7% male.

The V end lost 5 bases, the J end lost 5 bases, and 21 bases lay between the germline ends. Per the germline V gene, CDR1 is SEHNR and CDR2 is FQNEAQ (reference sequence). The CDR3 spans 16 residues. Study outcomes and limitations: On average, CD8+ T cells had more expanded clones than CD4+.

The repertoire was sequenced with immunoSEQ multiplex PCR; TCRdb's copy has only in-frame clones and lacks some. This table has 60,000 to 80,000 clones, roughly 81% appearing once. Of note for this clone: Its antigen is undetermined.

This chain joins TRBV7-9 and TRBJ2-5, with D perhaps assigned TRBD1 or TRBD2 (6 bases each). This receptor was taken from an adult with an advanced solid tumor such as melanoma, head and neck, liver or kidney cancer. The sample consisted of CD4+ or CD8+ T cells sorted from blood, taken in a trial of the OX40 agonist ivuxolimab. The CDR3 DNA follows: TGTGCCAGCAGCCTGGCCCACAGGAGGGGGATGGAGACCCAGTACTTC. It translates to CASSLAHRRGMETQYF.